This is a list of T cell receptor beta chains from one sample in a study of cytomegalovirus exposure and HLA in healthy donors. Clones were read by immunoSEQ multiplex PCR, and TCRdb kept only the in-frame ones, dropping some. The data contain about 160,000 clones, about 71% of them singletons. Sequencing input: PBMCs. The source is a woman in her twenties or thirties in good health and CMV-seronegative. Both conserved end residues are part of each CDR3. The D gene is left open where the match is weak. Clone size appears in some rows only: once, few, many, or a class for an expanded clone.

d_call	v_call	j_call	clone_size	cdr3_aa	cdr3_nt
NA	TRBV6-1	TRBJ1-2	NA	CASSELRFTTNYGYTF	TGTGCCAGCAGTGAGCTCAGATTCACAACTAACTATGGCTACACCTTC
TRBD1	TRBV28	TRBJ1-4	NA	CASSLPTGGREKLFF	TGTGCCAGCAGTTTACCTACAGGGGGACGTGAAAAACTGTTTTTT
TRBD2	TRBV28	TRBJ2-5	NA	CASSPLDGRRGETQYF	TGTGCCAGCAGTCCCCTGGACGGGAGGCGAGGAGAGACCCAGTACTTC
TRBD1	TRBV5-1	TRBJ2-5	NA	CASSWTGESQETQYF	TGCGCCAGCAGCTGGACAGGGGAATCCCAAGAGACCCAGTACTTC
TRBD1	TRBV6-5	TRBJ2-7	NA	CASSYGTGGRNEQYF	TGTGCCAGCAGTTACGGGACAGGGGGCAGGAACGAGCAGTACTTC
TRBD2	TRBV19	TRBJ2-1	once	CASRPGLPSNEQFF	TGTGCCAGTAGGCCGGGACTACCTTCGAATGAGCAGTTCTTC
NA	TRBV11-1	TRBJ2-6	NA	CASSSQGSGANVLTF	TGTGCCAGCAGCTCACAGGGCTCCGGGGCCAACGTCCTGACTTTC
TRBD1	TRBV19	TRBJ1-4	NA	CASSDRGRFSNEKLFF	TGTGCCAGTAGTGACAGGGGGCGCTTCTCTAATGAAAAACTGTTTTTT
TRBD2	TRBV5-6	TRBJ2-1	NA	CASSRPKLARINEQFF	TGTGCCAGCAGCCGCCCCAAACTAGCGAGAATCAATGAGCAGTTCTTC
TRBD1	TRBV7-7	TRBJ2-5	NA	CASSLEGAIETQYF	TGTGCCAGCAGCTTAGAGGGGGCGATAGAGACCCAGTACTTC
TRBD1	TRBV5-1	TRBJ1-2	NA	CASSAGTGGSGYGYTF	TGCGCCAGCAGCGCCGGGACAGGGGGTTCGGGCTATGGCTACACCTTC
NA	TRBV29-1	TRBJ1-1	NA	CSVDYRGLPEAFF	TGCAGCGTTGATTACCGGGGTCTGCCTGAAGCTTTCTTT
NA	TRBV12-5	TRBJ1-5	NA	CASGLGISQPQHF	TGTGCTAGTGGTTTGGGTATCAGTCAGCCCCAGCATTTT
TRBD1	TRBV11-3	TRBJ2-2	NA	CASLGQGDTGELFF	TGTGCCAGCCTCGGACAGGGCGATACCGGGGAGCTGTTTTTT
NA	TRBV7-9	TRBJ2-3	NA	CASSLRSGLGTDTQYF	TGTGCCAGCAGCTTAAGGTCGGGATTGGGCACAGATACGCAGTATTTT
TRBD1	TRBV6-6	TRBJ2-2	NA	CASMDRVSAGELFF	TGTGCCAGCATGGACAGGGTGTCGGCCGGGGAGCTGTTTTTT
TRBD2	TRBV30	TRBJ2-3	NA	CAWSGGSTDTQYF	TGTGCCTGGAGCGGGGGGAGCACAGATACGCAGTATTTT
NA	TRBV28	TRBJ1-4	NA	CATSGAGNEKLFF	TGTGCCACCTCAGGGGCCGGTAATGAAAAACTGTTTTTT
NA	TRBV27	TRBJ2-1	NA	CASSPWAGPYNEQFF	TGTGCCAGCAGTCCTTGGGCAGGGCCATACAATGAGCAGTTCTTC
TRBD1	TRBV6-5	TRBJ2-2	NA	CASWEGTGITGELFF	TGTGCCAGCTGGGAAGGGACAGGCATAACCGGGGAGCTGTTTTTT
NA	TRBV5-4	TRBJ2-3	NA	CASSLNDLFPDTQYF	TGTGCCAGCAGCTTGAACGACTTGTTCCCAGATACGCAGTATTTT
NA	TRBV29-1	TRBJ2-3	NA	CSVEIFTSTDTQYF	TGCAGCGTTGAGATCTTCACTAGCACAGATACGCAGTATTTT
TRBD1	TRBV27	TRBJ1-1	once	CASSPGTVGRKAFF	TGTGCCAGCAGTCCGGGGACAGTGGGGCGAAAAGCTTTCTTT
NA	TRBV6-1	TRBJ1-5	NA	CASSESANLPQHF	TGTGCCAGCAGTGAGTCCGCTAACTTGCCCCAGCATTTT
NA	TRBV23-1	TRBJ1-3	NA	CASSHHDTSSGNTIYF	TGCGCCAGCAGTCACCACGACACGAGCTCTGGAAACACCATATATTTT
NA	TRBV6-5	TRBJ1-4	NA	CASSYSMPGNEKLFF	TGTGCCAGCAGTTACTCGATGCCGGGAAACGAAAAACTGTTTTTT
TRBD1	TRBV7-6	TRBJ1-3	NA	CASSLEGTGGGNTIYF	TGTGCCAGCAGCTTAGAAGGGACAGGGGGCGGAAACACCATATATTTT
TRBD1	TRBV5-6	TRBJ1-5	NA	CASSLQGNSNQPQHF	TGTGCCAGCAGCCTACAGGGGAATAGCAATCAGCCCCAGCATTTT
NA	TRBV5-1	TRBJ1-5	NA	CASSRPGEPQHF	TGCGCCAGCAGCCGACCGGGGGAACCCCAGCATTTT
NA	TRBV4-3	TRBJ1-4	NA	CASSQDARITNEKLFF	TGCGCCAGCAGCCAAGATGCGAGGATAACTAATGAAAAACTGTTTTTT
TRBD1	TRBV5-4	TRBJ1-1	NA	CASSLNQNRGTEAFF	TGTGCCAGCAGCTTAAACCAAAACAGGGGCACTGAAGCTTTCTTT
TRBD1	TRBV19	TRBJ2-7	NA	CATSDRANYEQYF	TGTGCCACTTCGGACAGGGCAAACTACGAGCAGTACTTC
NA	TRBV5-6	TRBJ2-5	NA	CASSSGLETQYF	TGTGCCAGCAGTTCAGGGTTAGAGACCCAGTACTTC
NA	TRBV4-2	TRBJ2-3	NA	CASSQARQSTDTQYF	TGTGCCAGCAGCCAAGCCAGACAGAGCACAGATACGCAGTATTTT
TRBD2	TRBV19	TRBJ2-2	NA	CASSESWASGTGELFF	TGTGCCAGTAGTGAGTCGTGGGCTAGCGGGACCGGGGAGCTGTTTTTT
NA	TRBV28	TRBJ1-4	few	CASSPGATNEKLFF	TGTGCCAGCAGCCCGGGGGCAACTAATGAAAAACTGTTTTTT
TRBD1	TRBV29-1	TRBJ1-3	NA	CSVQGDRGSGNTIYF	TGCAGCGTACAAGGAGACAGGGGCTCTGGAAACACCATATATTTT
TRBD1	TRBV11-2	TRBJ2-7	NA	CASSLAGTGITYEQYF	TGTGCCAGCAGCCTCGCCGGGACAGGAATTACCTACGAGCAGTACTTC
NA	TRBV14	TRBJ1-2	NA	CASSPRRTGANYGYTF	TGTGCCAGCAGCCCCCGGCGTACAGGAGCTAACTATGGCTACACCTTC
NA	TRBV5-1	TRBJ2-3	NA	CASSSRLASGTDTQYF	TGCGCCAGCAGCTCCCGACTCGCGTCAGGGACAGATACGCAGTATTTT
NA	TRBV5-4	TRBJ2-7	NA	CASSPRGRIYEQYF	TGTGCCAGCAGCCCCCGGGGGAGGATATACGAGCAGTACTTC
TRBD2	TRBV11-2	TRBJ2-5	NA	CASSPLAGRGTQYF	TGTGCCAGCAGCCCGTTAGCGGGCCGGGGGACCCAGTACTTC